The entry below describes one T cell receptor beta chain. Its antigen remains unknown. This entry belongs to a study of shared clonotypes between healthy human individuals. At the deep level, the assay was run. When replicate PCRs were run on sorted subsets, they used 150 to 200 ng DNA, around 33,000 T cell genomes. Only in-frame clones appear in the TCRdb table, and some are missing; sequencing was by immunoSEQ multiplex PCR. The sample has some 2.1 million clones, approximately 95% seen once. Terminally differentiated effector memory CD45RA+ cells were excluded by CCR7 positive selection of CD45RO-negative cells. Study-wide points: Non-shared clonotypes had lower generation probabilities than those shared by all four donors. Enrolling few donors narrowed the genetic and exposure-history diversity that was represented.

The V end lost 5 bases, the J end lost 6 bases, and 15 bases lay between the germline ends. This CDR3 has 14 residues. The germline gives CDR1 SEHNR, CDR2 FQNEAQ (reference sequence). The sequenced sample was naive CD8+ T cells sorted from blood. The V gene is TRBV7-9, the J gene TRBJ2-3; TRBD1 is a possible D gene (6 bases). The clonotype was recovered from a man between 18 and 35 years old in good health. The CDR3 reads CASSLSQGADTQYF. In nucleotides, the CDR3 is TGTGCCAGCAGCCTATCACAGGGCGCGGATACGCAGTATTTT.